This TCR beta chain came from a study of control samples from healthy donors and cancer patients. The protocol was immunoSEQ multiplex PCR, while the TCRdb copy is restricted to in-frame clones and leaves out a portion. This table has 90,000 or so clones, roughly 89% appearing once. The origin of this receptor is a woman aged 60 to 75 in good health. Specimen: blood.

As DNA, the CDR3 is TGTGCCAGCAGTTTAATAAGGGGAGGCAATCAGCCCCAGCATTTT. It encodes CASSLIRGGNQPQHF. The chain has TRBV28 and TRBJ1-5; the D gene is possibly TRBD1 (5 bases). Germline CDR1 reads MDHEN; CDR2 reads SYDVKM. There are 15 residues in the CDR3. Trimming pared 2 bases from V and 2 bases from J, leaving 10 bases between. Based on the CDR3 plus reference TRBV28 and TRBJ1-5, the full variable domain is DVKVTQSSRYLVKRTGEKVFLECVQDMDHENMFWYRQDPGLGLRLIYFSYDVKMKEKGDIPEGYSVSREKKERFSLILESASTNQTSMYLCASSLIRGGNQPQHFGDGTRLSIL.